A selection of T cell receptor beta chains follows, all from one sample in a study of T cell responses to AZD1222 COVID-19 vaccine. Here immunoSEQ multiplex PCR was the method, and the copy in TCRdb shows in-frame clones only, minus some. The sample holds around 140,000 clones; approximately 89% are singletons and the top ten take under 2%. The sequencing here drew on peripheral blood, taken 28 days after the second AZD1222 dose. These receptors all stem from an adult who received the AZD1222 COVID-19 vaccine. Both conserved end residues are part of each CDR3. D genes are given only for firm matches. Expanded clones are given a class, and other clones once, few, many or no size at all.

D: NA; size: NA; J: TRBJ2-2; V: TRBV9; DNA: TGTGCCAGCAGCGTAGGATCCGGGCTTACGAACACCGGGGAGCTGTTTTTT; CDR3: CASSVGSGLTNTGELFF
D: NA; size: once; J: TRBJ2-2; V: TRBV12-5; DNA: TGTGCTAGTGGTTTACTAGGGACGGATACCGGGGAGCTGTTTTTT; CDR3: CASGLLGTDTGELFF
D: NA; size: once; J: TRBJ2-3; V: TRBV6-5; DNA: TGTGCCAGCAGTCGAACCAGGGCAGATACGCAGTATTTT; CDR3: CASSRTRADTQYF
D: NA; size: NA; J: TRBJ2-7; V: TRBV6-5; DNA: TGTGCCAGCAGTTTCAATCTAGAAGGTGAACTATACTTC; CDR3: CASSFNLEGELYF
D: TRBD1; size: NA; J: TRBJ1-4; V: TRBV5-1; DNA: TGCGCCAGCAGCCAGGGACAGACTTCAACTAATGAAAAACTGTTTTTT; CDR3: CASSQGQTSTNEKLFF
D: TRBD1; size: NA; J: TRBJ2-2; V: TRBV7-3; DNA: TGTGCCAGCAGTCGTGGGGGACAGACGAACACCGGGGAGCTGTTTTTT; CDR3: CASSRGGQTNTGELFF
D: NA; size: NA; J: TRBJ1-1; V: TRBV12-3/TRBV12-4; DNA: TGTGCCAGCGGGCGGATGAACACTGAAGCTTTCTTT; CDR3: CASGRMNTEAFF
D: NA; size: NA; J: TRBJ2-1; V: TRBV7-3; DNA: TGTGCCAGCTCCTTGGACGGGGAAAGCTCCTACAATGAGCAGTTCTTC; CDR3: CASSLDGESSYNEQFF
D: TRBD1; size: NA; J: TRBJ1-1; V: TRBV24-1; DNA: TGTGCCACCCAGACAGGGACGAACACTGAAGCTTTCTTT; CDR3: CATQTGTNTEAFF
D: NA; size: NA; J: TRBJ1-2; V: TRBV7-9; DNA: TGTGCCAGCAGCTTAGGACAGTCAAACTATGGCTACACCTTC; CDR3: CASSLGQSNYGYTF
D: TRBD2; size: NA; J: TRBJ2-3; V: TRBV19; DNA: TGTGCCAGTAGCCGATCAACTAGCGGGGCCTTCACAGATACGCAGTATTTT; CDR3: CASSRSTSGAFTDTQYF
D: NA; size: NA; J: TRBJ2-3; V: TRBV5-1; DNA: TGCGCCAGCAGCTTGTACCCACCCGGCACTAGCACAGATACGCAGTATTTT; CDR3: CASSLYPPGTSTDTQYF
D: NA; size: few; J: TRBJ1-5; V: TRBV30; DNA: TGTGCCTGGACCGGCAGGGGCAATCAGCCCCAGCATTTT; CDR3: CAWTGRGNQPQHF
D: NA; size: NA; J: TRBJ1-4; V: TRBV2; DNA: TGTGCCAGCAGTGGGGCCTCGAGAAGGGAAAAACTGTTTTTT; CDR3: CASSGASRREKLFF
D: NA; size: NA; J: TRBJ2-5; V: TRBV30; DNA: TGTGCCTGGAGTGTAGCCCTTCTGAGGCCAGGGAGGCGAGAGACCCAGTACTTC; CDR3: CAWSVALLRPGRRETQYF
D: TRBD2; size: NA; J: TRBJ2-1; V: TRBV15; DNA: TGTGCCACCAGCAGAGATCGACTAGCGGGAGTCAATGAGCAGTTCTTC; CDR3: CATSRDRLAGVNEQFF
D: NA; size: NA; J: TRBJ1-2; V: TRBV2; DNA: TGTGCCAGCAGTGAATCGGGGTTGACTAACTATGGCTACACCTTC; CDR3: CASSESGLTNYGYTF
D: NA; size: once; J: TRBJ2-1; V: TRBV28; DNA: TGTGCCAGCAGTTTGGGAACGTTAGTCGGGGGTGAGCAGTTCTTC; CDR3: CASSLGTLVGGEQFF
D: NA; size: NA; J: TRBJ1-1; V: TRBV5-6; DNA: TGTGCCAGCAGGCCGCAGGGGTTTCGGACTGAAGCTTTCTTT; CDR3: CASRPQGFRTEAFF
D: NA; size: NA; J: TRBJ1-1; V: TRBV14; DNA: TGTGCCAGCAGCCAGACGAACACTGAAGCTTTCTTT; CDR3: CASSQTNTEAFF
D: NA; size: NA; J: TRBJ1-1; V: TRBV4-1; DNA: TGCGCCAGCAGCCAAGGCGGGGGATACTTCTTT; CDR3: CASSQGGGYFF
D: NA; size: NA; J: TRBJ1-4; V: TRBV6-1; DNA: TGTGCCAGCAGTGAAGGAGGTAAACCTAGGGAAAAACTGTTTTTT; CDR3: CASSEGGKPREKLFF
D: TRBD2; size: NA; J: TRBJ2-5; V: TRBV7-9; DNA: TGTGCCAGCAGCATACCCGGGGTACTAGCGGGAGTGGGAGAGACCCAGTACTTC; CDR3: CASSIPGVLAGVGETQYF
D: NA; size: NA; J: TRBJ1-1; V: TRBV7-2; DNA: TGTGCCAGCAGCTTAGGGGACCGTCGGAACACTGAAGCTTTCTTT; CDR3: CASSLGDRRNTEAFF
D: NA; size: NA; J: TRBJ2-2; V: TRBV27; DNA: TGTGCCAGCAGTCGTGGAGGGGAGCTGTTTTTT; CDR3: CASSRGGELFF
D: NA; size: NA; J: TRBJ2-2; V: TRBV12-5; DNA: TGTGCTAGTGGTTTAGAGAGCACCGGGGAGCTGTTTTTT; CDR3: CASGLESTGELFF
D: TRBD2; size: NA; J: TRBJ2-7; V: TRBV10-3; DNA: TGTGCCATCAGTGAGCAACTAGCGGGAGGGACATACGAGCAGTACTTC; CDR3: CAISEQLAGGTYEQYF
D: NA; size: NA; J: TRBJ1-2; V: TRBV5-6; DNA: TGTGCCAGCAGCCCCGGGGGTTATGGCTACACCTTC; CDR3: CASSPGGYGYTF
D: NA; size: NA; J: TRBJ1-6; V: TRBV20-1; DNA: TGCAGTGCTGGGGGGGATTCACCCCTCCACTTT; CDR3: CSAGGDSPLHF
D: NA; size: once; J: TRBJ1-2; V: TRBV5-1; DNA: TGCGCCAGCAGCTTAAATGAAGAGCTTGGCTATGGCTACACCTTC; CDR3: CASSLNEELGYGYTF
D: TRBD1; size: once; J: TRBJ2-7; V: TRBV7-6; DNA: TGTGCCAGCAGCCCCGGGACAGCCCCCTACGAGCAGTACTTC; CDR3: CASSPGTAPYEQYF
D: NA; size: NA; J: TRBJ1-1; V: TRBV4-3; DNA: TGCGCCAGTTGCAGGTCAGCAACTTTGAACACTGAAGCTTTCTTT; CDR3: CASCRSATLNTEAFF